This T cell receptor beta chain appears in the sequencing data of a study of T cell responses to AZD1222 COVID-19 vaccine. With 4 bases removed from V and 2 bases from J, the gap between germline ends came to 7 bases. Germline CDR1 reads KGHSH; CDR2 reads LQKENI. The CDR3 loop spans 13 amino acids. The protocol was immunoSEQ multiplex PCR, while the TCRdb copy is restricted to in-frame clones and leaves out a portion. Among about 110,000 clones listed, 92% were seen once. The clonotype originates from an adult in good health. V gene TRBV18 combines with J gene TRBJ2-3; D uncertain. This specimen was peripheral blood, taken on day 0 of AZD1222 vaccination. The CDR3, as DNA: TGTGCCAGCTCACGGTATAACACAGATACGCAGTATTTT. Encoded protein: CASSRYNTDTQYF.